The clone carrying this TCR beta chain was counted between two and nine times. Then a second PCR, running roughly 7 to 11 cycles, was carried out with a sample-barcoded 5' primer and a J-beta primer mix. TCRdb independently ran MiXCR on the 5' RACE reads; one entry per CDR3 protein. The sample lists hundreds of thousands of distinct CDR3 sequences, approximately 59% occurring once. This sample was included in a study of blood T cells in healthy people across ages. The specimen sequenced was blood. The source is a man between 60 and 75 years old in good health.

As DNA, the CDR3 is TGTGCCAGCAGTTTCTGGGGCGAAAAACTGTTTTTT. Its translation: CASSFWGEKLFF. The J gene is TRBJ1-4, the V gene TRBV27, with D possibly being TRBD1 (5 bases). With 3 bases removed from V and 8 bases from J, the gap between germline ends came to 7 bases. The CDR3 extends over 12 amino acids. Per germline, CDR1 MNHEY and CDR2 SMNVEV (reference sequence).